This T cell receptor (beta chain) is drawn from a study of neoadjuvant anti-PD-1 for oral cavity cancer. Turning to the study itself: Patients mostly received three to four biweekly nivolumab doses at 3 mg/kg before surgery. Findings and limits, study-wide: With a few patients per group, TCR findings need larger cohorts.

This clone was found many times. Its antigen is as yet unknown. PBMC libraries mostly used about 500 ng of input genomic DNA, with six replicates per sample. The protocol was immunoSEQ multiplex PCR, while the TCRdb copy is restricted to in-frame clones and leaves out a portion. The profile shows tens of thousands of clones, under 90% of them singletons. Germline CDR1 reads MGHDK; CDR2 reads SYGVNS. Trimming removed 1 base from V and 1 base from J, with 5 bases in between. There are 14 residues in the CDR3. This sequence was found in a person aged 40 to 85 with oral cavity squamous cell carcinoma. The chain has TRBV25-1 and TRBJ2-1, with no clear D. The specimen was PBMCs, collected before nivolumab (anti-PD-1) treatment. The chain's CDR3 is CASSELGSYNEQFF. For the CDR3, the DNA is TGTGCCAGCAGTGAATTGGGGTCCTACAATGAGCAGTTCTTC. Combining the CDR3 with reference TRBV25-1 and TRBJ2-1 gives the whole variable domain EADIYQTPRYLVIGTGKKITLECSQTMGHDKMYWYQQDPGMELHLIHYSYGVNSTEKGDLSSESTVSRIRTEHFPLTLESARPSHTSQYLCASSELGSYNEQFFGPGTRLTVL.